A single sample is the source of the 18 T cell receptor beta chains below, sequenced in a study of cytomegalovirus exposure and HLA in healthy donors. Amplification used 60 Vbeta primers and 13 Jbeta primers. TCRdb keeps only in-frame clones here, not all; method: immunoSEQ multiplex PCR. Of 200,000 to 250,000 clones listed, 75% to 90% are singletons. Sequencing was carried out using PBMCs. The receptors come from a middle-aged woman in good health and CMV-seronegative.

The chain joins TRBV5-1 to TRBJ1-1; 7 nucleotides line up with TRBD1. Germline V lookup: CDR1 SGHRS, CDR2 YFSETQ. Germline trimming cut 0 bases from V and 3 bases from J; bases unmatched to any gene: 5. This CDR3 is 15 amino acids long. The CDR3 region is CASSLDRGMYTEAFF. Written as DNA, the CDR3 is TGCGCCAGCAGCTTGGACAGGGGTATGTACACTGAAGCTTTCTTT.

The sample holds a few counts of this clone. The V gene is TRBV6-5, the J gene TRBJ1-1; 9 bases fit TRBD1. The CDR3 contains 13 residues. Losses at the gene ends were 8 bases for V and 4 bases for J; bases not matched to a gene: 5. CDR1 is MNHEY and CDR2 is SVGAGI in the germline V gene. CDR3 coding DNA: TGTGCCAGCGGATTGACAGGGGGCACTGAAGCTTTCTTT. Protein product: CASGLTGGTEAFF.

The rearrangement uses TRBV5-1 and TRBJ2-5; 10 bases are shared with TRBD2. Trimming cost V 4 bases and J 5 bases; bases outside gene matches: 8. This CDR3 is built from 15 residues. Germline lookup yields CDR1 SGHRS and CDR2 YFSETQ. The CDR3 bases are TGCGCCAGCAGCCTTTCCGGGACTAGCGCTGAGACCCAGTACTTC. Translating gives CASSLSGTSAETQYF.

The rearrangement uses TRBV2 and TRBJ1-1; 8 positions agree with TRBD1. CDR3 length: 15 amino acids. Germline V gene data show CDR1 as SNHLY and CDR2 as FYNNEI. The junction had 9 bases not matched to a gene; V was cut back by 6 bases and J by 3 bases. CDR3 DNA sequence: TGTGCCAGCAGCCCAACAGGGGGGAGGTACACTGAAGCTTTCTTT. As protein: CASSPTGGRYTEAFF.

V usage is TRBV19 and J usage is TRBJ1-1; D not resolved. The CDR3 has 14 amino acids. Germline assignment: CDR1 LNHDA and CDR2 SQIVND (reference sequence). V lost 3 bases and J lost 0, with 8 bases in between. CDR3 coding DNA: TGTGCCAGTAGTATGGAGCAGATGAACACTGAAGCTTTCTTT. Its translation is CASSMEQMNTEAFF.

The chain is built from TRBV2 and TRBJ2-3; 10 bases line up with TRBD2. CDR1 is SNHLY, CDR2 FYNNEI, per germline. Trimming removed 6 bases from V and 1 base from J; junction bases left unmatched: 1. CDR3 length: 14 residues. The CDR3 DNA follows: TGTGCCAGCAGGGGGACTAGCGGCACAGATACGCAGTATTTT. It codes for CASRGTSGTDTQYF.

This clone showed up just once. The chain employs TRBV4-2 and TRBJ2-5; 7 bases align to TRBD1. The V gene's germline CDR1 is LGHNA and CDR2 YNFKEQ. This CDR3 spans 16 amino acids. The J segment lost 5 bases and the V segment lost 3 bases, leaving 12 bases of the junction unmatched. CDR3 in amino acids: CASSQRDQGDRETQYF. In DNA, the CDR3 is TGTGCCAGCAGCCAGCGCGACCAGGGGGATCGGGAGACCCAGTACTTC.

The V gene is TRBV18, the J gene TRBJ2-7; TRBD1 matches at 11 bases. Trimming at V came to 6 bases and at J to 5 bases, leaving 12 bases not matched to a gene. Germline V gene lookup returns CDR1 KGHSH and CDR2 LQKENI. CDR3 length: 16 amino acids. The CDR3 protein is CASSPPTGQGVNEQYF. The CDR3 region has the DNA TGTGCCAGCTCGCCTCCCACGGGACAGGGGGTAAACGAGCAGTACTTC.

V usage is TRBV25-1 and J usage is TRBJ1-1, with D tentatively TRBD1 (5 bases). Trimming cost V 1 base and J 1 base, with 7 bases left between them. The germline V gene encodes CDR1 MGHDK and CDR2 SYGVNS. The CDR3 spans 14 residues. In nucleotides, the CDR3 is TGTGCCAGCAGTGAATTAACAGGGAACACTGAAGCTTTCTTT. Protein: CASSELTGNTEAFF. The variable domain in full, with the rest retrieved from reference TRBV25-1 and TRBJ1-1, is EADIYQTPRYLVIGTGKKITLECSQTMGHDKMYWYQQDPGMELHLIHYSYGVNSTEKGDLSSESTVSRIRTEHFPLTLESARPSHTSQYLCASSELTGNTEAFFGQGTRLTVV.

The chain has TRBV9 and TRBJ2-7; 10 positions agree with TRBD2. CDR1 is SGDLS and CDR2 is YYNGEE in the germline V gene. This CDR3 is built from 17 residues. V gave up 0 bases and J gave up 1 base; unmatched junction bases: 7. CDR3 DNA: TGTGCCAGCAGCGTAGAGTCTAGCGGGAGAATATCCTACGAGCAGTACTTC. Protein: CASSVESSGRISYEQYF. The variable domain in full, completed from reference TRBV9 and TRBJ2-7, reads DSGVTQTPKHLITATGQRVTLRCSPRSGDLSVYWYQQSLDQGLQFLIQYYNGEERAKGNILERFSAQQFPDLHSELNLSSLELGDSALYFCASSVESSGRISYEQYFGPGTRLTVT.

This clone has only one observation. The CDR3 DNA reads as TGCGCCAGCAGCGGACAGGGAGTCCTCTATGGCTACACCTTC. It specifies CASSGQGVLYGYTF. The rearrangement links TRBV5-1 to TRBJ1-2; 8 bases align to TRBD1. CDR3 length: 14 amino acids. CDR1 is SGHRS, CDR2 YFSETQ, per germline. J was trimmed by 4 bases and V by 4 bases; bases with no gene match: 6.

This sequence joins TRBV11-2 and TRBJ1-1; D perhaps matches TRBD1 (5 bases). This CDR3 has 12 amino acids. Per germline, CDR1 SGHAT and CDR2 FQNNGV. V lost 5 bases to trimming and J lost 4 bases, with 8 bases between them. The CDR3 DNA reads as TGTGCCAGCAGCGTCAGGGCCACTGAAGCTTTCTTT. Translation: CASSVRATEAFF.

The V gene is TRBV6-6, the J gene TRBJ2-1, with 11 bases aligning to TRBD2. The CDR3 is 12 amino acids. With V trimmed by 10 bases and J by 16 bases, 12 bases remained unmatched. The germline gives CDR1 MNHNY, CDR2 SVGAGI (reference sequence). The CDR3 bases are TGTGCCACCCAGACTAGCGGGGCCCTTACCTTCTTC. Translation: CATQTSGALTFF.

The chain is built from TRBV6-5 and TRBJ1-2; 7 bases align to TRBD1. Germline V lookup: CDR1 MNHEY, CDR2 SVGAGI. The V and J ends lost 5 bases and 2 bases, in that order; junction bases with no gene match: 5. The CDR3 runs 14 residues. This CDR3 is CASSDTGANYGYTF. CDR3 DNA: TGTGCCAGCAGTGACACAGGGGCGAACTATGGCTACACCTTC.

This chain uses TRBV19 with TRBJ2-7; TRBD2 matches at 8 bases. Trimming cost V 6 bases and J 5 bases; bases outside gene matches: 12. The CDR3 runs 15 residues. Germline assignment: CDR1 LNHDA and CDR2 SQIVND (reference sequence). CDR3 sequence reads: CASRKGSAGVNEQYF. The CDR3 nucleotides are TGTGCCAGTAGAAAAGGATCAGCGGGGGTGAACGAGCAGTACTTC.

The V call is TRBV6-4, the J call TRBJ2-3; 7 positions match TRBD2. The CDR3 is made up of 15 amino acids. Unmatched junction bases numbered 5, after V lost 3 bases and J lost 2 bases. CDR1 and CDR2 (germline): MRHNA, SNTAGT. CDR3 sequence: CASSEWRGNTDTQYF. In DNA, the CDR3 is TGTGCCAGCAGTGAGTGGCGGGGGAACACAGATACGCAGTATTTT.

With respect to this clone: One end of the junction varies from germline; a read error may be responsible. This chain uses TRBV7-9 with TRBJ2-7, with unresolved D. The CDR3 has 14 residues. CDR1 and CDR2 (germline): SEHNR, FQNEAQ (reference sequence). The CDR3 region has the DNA TGTTCCAGCAGCCCCCCGGCAGGAACCTACGAGCAGTACTTC. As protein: CSSSPPAGTYEQYF. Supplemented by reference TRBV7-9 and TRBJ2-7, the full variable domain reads DTGVSQNPRHKITKRGQNVTFRCDPISEHNRLYWYRQTLGQGPEFLTYFQNEAQLEKSRLLSDRFSAERPKGSFSTLEIQRTEQGDSAMYLCSSSPPAGTYEQYFGPGTRLTVT.

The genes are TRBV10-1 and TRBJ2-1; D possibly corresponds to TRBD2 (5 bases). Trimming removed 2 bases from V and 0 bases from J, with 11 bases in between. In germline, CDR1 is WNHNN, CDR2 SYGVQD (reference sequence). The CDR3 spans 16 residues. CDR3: CASSEMEDFSYNEQFF. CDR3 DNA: TGCGCCAGCAGTGAGATGGAGGATTTCTCCTACAATGAGCAGTTCTTC.